Listed here is a single T cell receptor beta chain. Antigen: not known. This specimen comes from a study of identifying expanded T cells in peripheral blood. Study observations and caveats: Approximately 2-week clone count variance significantly increased as total template count grew.

Germline V gives CDR1 MNHEY, CDR2 SVGAGI. V gave up 6 bases and J gave up 4 bases, with 12 bases separating them. The length of the CDR3 is 13 residues. Profiling relied on immunoSEQ multiplex PCR, and the TCRdb table lists in-frame clones only, not all of them. The sample gives some 80,000 clones, 70% to 90% of which show up once; around 7% is in the top ten. The genes are TRBV6-5 and TRBJ1-2; maybe TRBD1 (6 bases). Sample: blood. The clonotype comes from a person between 18 and 70 years old in good health. CDR3 in DNA: TGTGCCAGCAGCCGCGGGACAAGCTATGGCTACACCTTC. It translates to CASSRGTSYGYTF.